The clone carrying this T cell receptor beta chain has only a few counts. PCR amplification relied on 60 Vbeta primers (plus 13 Jbeta primers). Method: immunoSEQ multiplex PCR; TCRdb's copy keeps in-frame clones and lacks some. The sample has over 150,000 clones; 65% to 70% are singletons. The data are from a study of cytomegalovirus exposure and HLA in healthy donors. The CDR3 sequence is 14 residues long. CDR1 is MNHEY, CDR2 SMNVEV, per germline (reference sequence). Deletions cut 2 bases from V and 0 bases from J, with 7 bases between. The receptor was isolated from a woman younger than 30 in good health and CMV-seropositive. This sequence joins TRBV27 and TRBJ1-1; D gene unclear. The sequenced sample consisted of PBMCs. The CDR3 region has the DNA TGTGCCAGCAGTTTAGCGTCAATGAACACTGAAGCTTTCTTT. It translates to CASSLASMNTEAFF.